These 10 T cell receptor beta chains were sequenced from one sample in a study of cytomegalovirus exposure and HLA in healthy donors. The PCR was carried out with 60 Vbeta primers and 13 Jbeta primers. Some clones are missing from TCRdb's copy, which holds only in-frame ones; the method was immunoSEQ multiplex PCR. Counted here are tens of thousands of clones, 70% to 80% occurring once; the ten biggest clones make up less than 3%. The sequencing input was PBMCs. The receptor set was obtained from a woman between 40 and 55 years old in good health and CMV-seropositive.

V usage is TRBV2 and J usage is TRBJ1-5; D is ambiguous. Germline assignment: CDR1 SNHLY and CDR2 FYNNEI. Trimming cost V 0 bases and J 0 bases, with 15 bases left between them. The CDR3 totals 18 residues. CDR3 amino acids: CASSEAPIYQDSNQPQHF. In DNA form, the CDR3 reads TGTGCCAGCAGTGAAGCTCCCATCTACCAAGATAGCAATCAGCCCCAGCATTTT.

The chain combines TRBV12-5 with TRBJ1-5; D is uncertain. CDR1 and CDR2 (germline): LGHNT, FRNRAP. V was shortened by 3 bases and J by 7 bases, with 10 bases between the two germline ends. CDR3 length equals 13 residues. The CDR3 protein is CASGFGGRQPQHF. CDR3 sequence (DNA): TGTGCTAGTGGTTTTGGAGGGCGGCAGCCCCAGCATTTT. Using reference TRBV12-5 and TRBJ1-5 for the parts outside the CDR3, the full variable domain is DARVTQTPRHKVTEMGQEVTMRCQPILGHNTVFWYRQTMMQGLELLAYFRNRAPLDDSGMPKDRFSAEMPDATLATLKIQPSEPRDSAVYFCASGFGGRQPQHFGDGTRLSIL.

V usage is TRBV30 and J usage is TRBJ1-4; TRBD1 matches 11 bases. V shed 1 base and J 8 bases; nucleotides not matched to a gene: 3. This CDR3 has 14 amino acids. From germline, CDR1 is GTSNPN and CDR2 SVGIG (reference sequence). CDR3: CAWSAGTGGEKLFF. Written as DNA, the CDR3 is TGTGCCTGGAGTGCCGGGACAGGGGGAGAAAAACTGTTTTTT.

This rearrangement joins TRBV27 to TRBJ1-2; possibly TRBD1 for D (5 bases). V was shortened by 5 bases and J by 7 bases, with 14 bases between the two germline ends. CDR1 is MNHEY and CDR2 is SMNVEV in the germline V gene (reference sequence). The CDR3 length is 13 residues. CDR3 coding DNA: TGTGCCAGCAGTACAGAAGTAGGGGCTGGCTACACCTTC. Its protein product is CASSTEVGAGYTF.

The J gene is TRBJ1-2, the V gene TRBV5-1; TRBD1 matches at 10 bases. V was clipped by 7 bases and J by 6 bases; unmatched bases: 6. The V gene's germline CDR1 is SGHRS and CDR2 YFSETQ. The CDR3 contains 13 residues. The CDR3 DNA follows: TGCGCCAGCGGCTCCGGGACAGGGGATGGCTACACCTTC. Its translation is CASGSGTGDGYTF.

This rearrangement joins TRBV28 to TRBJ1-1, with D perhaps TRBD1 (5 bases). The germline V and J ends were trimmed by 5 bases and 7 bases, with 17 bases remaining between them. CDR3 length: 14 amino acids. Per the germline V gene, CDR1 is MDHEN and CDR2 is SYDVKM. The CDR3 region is CASSPPAGVLEAFF. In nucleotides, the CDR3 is TGTGCCAGCAGTCCTCCGGCGGGGGTTCTTGAAGCTTTCTTT.

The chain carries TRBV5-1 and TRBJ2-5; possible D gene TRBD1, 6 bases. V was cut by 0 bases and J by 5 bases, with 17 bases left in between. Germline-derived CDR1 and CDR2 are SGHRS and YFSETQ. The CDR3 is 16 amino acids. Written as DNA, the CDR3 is TGCGCCAGCAGCTTGGGGACAGTCCAGACACTGGAGACCCAGTACTTC. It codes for CASSLGTVQTLETQYF. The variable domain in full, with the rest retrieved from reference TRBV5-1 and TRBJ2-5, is KAGVTQTPRYLIKTRGQQVTLSCSPISGHRSVSWYQQTPGQGLQFLFEYFSETQRNKGNFPGRFSGRQFSNSRSEMNVSTLELGDSALYLCASSLGTVQTLETQYFGPGTRLLVL.

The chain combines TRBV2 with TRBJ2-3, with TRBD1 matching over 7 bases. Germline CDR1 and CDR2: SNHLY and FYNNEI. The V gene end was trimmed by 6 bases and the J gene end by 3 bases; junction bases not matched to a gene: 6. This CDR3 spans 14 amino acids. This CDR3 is CASSKRQGTDTQYF. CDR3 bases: TGTGCCAGCAGCAAAAGACAGGGAACAGATACGCAGTATTTT. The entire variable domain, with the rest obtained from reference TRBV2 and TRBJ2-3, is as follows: EPEVTQTPSHQVTQMGQEVILRCVPISNHLYFYWYRQILGQKVEFLVSFYNNEISEKSEIFDDQFSVERPDGSNFTLKIRSTKLEDSAMYFCASSKRQGTDTQYFGPGTRLTVL.

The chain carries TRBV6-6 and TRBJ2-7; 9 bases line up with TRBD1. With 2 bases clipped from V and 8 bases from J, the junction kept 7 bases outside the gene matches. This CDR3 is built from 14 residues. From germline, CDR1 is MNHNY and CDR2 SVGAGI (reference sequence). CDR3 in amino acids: CASSYAGQGKKQYF. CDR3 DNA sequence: TGTGCCAGCAGTTACGCGGGACAGGGAAAAAAGCAGTACTTC.

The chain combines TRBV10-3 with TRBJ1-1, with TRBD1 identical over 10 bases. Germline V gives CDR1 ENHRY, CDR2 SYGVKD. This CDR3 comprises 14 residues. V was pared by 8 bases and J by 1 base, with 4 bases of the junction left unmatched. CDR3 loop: CAIRRTGGNTEAFF. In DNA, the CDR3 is TGTGCCATCCGGAGGACAGGGGGGAACACTGAAGCTTTCTTT.